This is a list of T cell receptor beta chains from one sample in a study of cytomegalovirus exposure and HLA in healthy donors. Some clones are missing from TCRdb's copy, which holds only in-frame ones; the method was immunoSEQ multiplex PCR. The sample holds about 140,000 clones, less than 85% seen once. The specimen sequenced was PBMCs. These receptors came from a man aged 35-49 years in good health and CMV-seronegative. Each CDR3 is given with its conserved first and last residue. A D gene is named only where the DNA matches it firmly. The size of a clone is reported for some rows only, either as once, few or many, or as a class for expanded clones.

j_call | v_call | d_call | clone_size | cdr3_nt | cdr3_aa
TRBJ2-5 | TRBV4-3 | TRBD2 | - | TGCGCCAGCAGCCAAGATAGTGGGCGGGGGGGAGGAGAGACCCAGTACTTC | CASSQDSGRGGGETQYF
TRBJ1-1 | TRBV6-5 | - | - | TGTGCCAGCAGGCGTTTGAACACTGAAGCTTTCTTT | CASRRLNTEAFF
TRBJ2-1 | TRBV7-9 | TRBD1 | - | TGTGCCAGCAGCTTAGTTGGGACAGGGGCCTACAATGAGCAGTTCTTC | CASSLVGTGAYNEQFF
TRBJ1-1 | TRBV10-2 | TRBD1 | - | TGCGCCAGCAGAACGACAGGGGTGAACACTGAAGCTTTCTTT | CASRTTGVNTEAFF
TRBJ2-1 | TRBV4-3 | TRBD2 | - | TGCGCCAGCAGCCAAGACCAGCGGGGGGACAATGAGCAGTTCTTC | CASSQDQRGDNEQFF
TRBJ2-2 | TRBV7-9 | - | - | TGTGCCAGCAGCCCCTTGGCGGGGCGCGTGACCGGGGAGCTGTTTTTT | CASSPLAGRVTGELFF
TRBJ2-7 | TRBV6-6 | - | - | TGTGCCAGCAAAAACAGGGCAGCGACTCAGGACGAGCAGTACTTC | CASKNRAATQDEQYF
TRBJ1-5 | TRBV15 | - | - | TGTGCCACCAGCAGCGACAGGCTGAGGGGTCACAATCAGCCCCAGCATTTT | CATSSDRLRGHNQPQHF
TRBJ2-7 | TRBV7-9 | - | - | TGTGCCAGCAGCCCGGGGAGGGAGCAGTACTTC | CASSPGREQYF
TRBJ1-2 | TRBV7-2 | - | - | TGTGCCAGCAGTTTCGGGAGAAACTATGGCTACACCTTC | CASSFGRNYGYTF
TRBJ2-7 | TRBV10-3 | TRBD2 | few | TGTGCCACGGCGACTAGCGGGAGCTCCTACGAGCAGTACTTC | CATATSGSSYEQYF
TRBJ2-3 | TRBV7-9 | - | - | TGTGCCAGCAGCTTAACCACAGTTACCACAGATACGCAGTATTTT | CASSLTTVTTDTQYF
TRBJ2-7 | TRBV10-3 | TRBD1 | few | TGTGCCATCAGTGGAGACAGGGGTCCCTACGAGCAGTACTTC | CAISGDRGPYEQYF
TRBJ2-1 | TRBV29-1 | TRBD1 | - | TGCAGCGGTGACGGGACAGGGGGTACAATTGAGCAGTTCTTC | CSGDGTGGTIEQFF
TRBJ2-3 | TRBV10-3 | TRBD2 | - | TGTGCCATCAGTGAGATCGGCGGGAGTGGGGATACGCAGTATTTT | CAISEIGGSGDTQYF
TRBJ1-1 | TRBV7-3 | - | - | TGTGCCAGCAGGCCGGGGGGCCTGAACACTGAAGCTTTCTTT | CASRPGGLNTEAFF
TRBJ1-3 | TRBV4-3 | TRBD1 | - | TGCGCCAGCAGCACATCCCTCGGACAGGCTGGAAACACCATATATTTT | CASSTSLGQAGNTIYF
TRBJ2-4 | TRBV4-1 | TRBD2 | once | TGCGCCAGCAGCCAAACGGGAGGGCCCGGTGTCATTCAGTACTTC | CASSQTGGPGVIQYF